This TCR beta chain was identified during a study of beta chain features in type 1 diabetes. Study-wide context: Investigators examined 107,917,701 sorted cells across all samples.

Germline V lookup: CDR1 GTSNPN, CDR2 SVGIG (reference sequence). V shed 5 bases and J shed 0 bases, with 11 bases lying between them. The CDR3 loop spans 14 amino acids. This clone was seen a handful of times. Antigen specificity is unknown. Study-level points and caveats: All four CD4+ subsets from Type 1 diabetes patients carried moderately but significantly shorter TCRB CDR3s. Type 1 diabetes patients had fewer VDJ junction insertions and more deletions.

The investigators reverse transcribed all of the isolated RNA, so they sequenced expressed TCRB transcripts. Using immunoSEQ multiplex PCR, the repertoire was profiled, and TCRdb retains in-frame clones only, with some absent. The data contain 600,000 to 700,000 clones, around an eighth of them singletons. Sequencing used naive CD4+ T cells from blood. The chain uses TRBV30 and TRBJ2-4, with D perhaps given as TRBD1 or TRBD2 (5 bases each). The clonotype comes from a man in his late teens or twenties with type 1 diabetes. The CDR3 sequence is CAWGWGLAKNIQYF. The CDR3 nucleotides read TGTGCCTGGGGTTGGGGGTTAGCCAAAAACATTCAGTACTTC.